The rows below give T cell receptor beta chains drawn from one sample of a study of cytomegalovirus exposure and HLA in healthy donors. The protocol was immunoSEQ multiplex PCR, while the TCRdb copy is restricted to in-frame clones and leaves out a portion. The sample yields about 240,000 clones, about 81% seen once. Sequencing was performed on PBMCs. These receptors all come from a woman between 35 and 50 years old in good health and CMV-seropositive. The CDR3 runs from the conserved cysteine through the conserved F or W. The size entry is marked missing in some rows and otherwise reads once, few, many or a size class.

size	J	V	CDR3
-	TRBJ2-2	TRBV30	CAWSRITLRAGELFF
few	TRBJ1-3	TRBV7-9	CASSLGGTAGNTIYF
few	TRBJ2-7	TRBV30	CAWKPNVGYEQYF
-	TRBJ1-1	TRBV19	CASSDRATEAFF
-	TRBJ1-2	TRBV29-1	CSVSTAADGYTF
-	TRBJ1-3	TRBV7-6	CASSPGTGTGNTIYF
-	TRBJ1-5	TRBV19	CASSEEGFRPQHF
-	TRBJ2-7	TRBV7-8	CASSSSGGPGEQYF
-	TRBJ1-1	TRBV2	CASSENGGATEAFF
-	TRBJ1-3	TRBV11-2	CASSLGRAVPGNTIYF
-	TRBJ1-4	TRBV5-4	CASSRGQGINEKLFF
-	TRBJ2-4	TRBV7-2	CASSFTSLAGAGKNIQYF
-	TRBJ1-1	TRBV7-9	CASSLDRAREVNTEAFF
-	TRBJ2-2	TRBV7-2	CASSQTGLRNTGELFF
-	TRBJ1-1	TRBV5-5	CASSLLDSEAFF